This TCR beta chain was recovered during a study of human T cells and chemical hapten exposure listed by TCRdb under 2021. For context, the study as a whole: For sensitization, 2% DPC in acetone was applied to a roughly 2 cm by roughly 2 cm area of upper inner arm skin. Weekly therapeutic DPC doses were additionally applied to the scalp of patients throughout the approximately 24-week study period. Patch testing on the upper back used Finn chambers containing 0.01% DPC, with scoring done after 6 days according to International Contact Dermatitis Research Group standards. The patient cohort, mostly female, included alopecia areata with under or over 50% scalp involvement, alopecia totalis and alopecia universalis. The libraries were sequenced as a pool, and the TCR yield per sample differed mostly because of small variations in library volumes within the pool. In alopecia patients, the study followed how the peripheral blood TCR repertoire changed in vivo over primary and secondary sensitization to diphenylcyclopropenone (DPC), a hapten. Blood samples were taken from patients before sensitization (week 0) and at 2, 6 and about 24 weeks after DPC sensitization. For TCR sequencing, blood came from approximately 29 alopecia patients at anywhere from one to four time points (pre-sensitization, 2, 6 and 24 weeks). General study outcomes and caveats: DPC sensitization did not change the number of TCRs with a frequency above 1 in 1000, and there was no evidence of changes in global repertoire structure. Patch test score was positively correlated with the number of PT1 expanded TCRs, with significance at thresholds 8, 16 and 32 but not at 4. After repeated subsampling, changes were observed in the strength of the expansion versus patch-test correlation and in the threshold at which the correlation became significant. Expanded TCRs formed significantly more large CDR3 similarity clusters than pre-sensitization or healthy control sets, consistent with antigen-driven responses. All patients had alopecia, a presumed autoimmune disease, so their immune response might differ from that of healthy individuals.

The library was generated by RACE. Instrument on record: NextSeq 500. Library preparation attached unique molecular identifiers to individual cDNA molecules for quantitative, reproducible TCR counting. From each blood RNA sample, both TCR alpha and TCR beta chains were sequenced. The published analysis was carried out like this. Samples had a median of roughly 98,000 TCRs, with a range from roughly 20,000 to 690,600. The Decombinator software suite was used to annotate V, J and CDR3 in the TCR reads. Every sample was subsampled to the same number of TCRs (28,000) for the PS versus PT1 abundance plots. Expanded TCRs were defined as absent before sensitization and observed at least eight times at the 2-week time point. TCRdb cleaned the public reads at Q25 with fastp, built clones with MiXCR and kept in-frame beta chains. Every entry covers one CDR3 protein and lists the most common genes and DNA from its rows. TCRdb's processing, not the authors', yielded these V and J calls. Present in this sample are approximately 110,000 distinct CDR3 sequences, 11% of which were seen just once. The top ten clonotypes cover around 3.5% of the sample.

The CDR3 sequence holds 14 residues, the cysteine and phenylalanine included. The only DNA kept is the CDR3, 42 bases in frame from the first base. V was cut back by 6 bases and J by 0 bases, leaving a gap of 8 bases between them. CDR1 SNHLY and CDR2 FYNNEI are derived from the germline V gene. This specimen's time point label, per the study, means: patch test 1, 2 weeks after DPC sensitization. The treatment or condition label on this specimen signifies: therapeutic diphenylcyclopropenone sensitization with weekly scalp DPC. Blood at each patch-test visit was drawn before the patch test was applied. To be eligible, patients had to be aged 18 to 70, diagnosed with alopecia and judged suitable for DPC therapy, while pregnant patients were excluded. Total RNA was extracted from unfractionated whole blood collected in Tempus Blood RNA tubes. This clonotype was seen only a few times. Its antigen specificity is not known. No quality values exist for individual bases; no much larger clone is one base distant.

The sequence derives from a woman in her thirties or forties with alopecia areata. Some clones in this sample may be carry-over from other donors' samples. Specimen: whole blood, collected in connection with sensitization to the hapten diphenylcyclopropenone (DPC). Recombination joined TRBV2 with TRBJ1-4, and TRBD1 may be the D gene, going by 6 matching bases. The CDR3 reads CASRRTATNEKLFF. In nucleotides, the sequence is TGTGCCAGCAGGAGGACAGCAACTAATGAAAAACTGTTTTTT.